The next 11 T cell receptor beta chains were all read from a single sample in a study of cytomegalovirus exposure and HLA in healthy donors. The method was immunoSEQ multiplex PCR; TCRdb's version includes in-frame clones alone and lacks a portion of them. The table has 150,000 to 200,000 clones, 91% seen once. Sequences were obtained from PBMCs. All receptors derive from a woman aged 18-35 years in good health and CMV-seropositive.

The chain is built from TRBV7-9 and TRBJ2-7, with TRBD2 matching 10 bases. CDR1 is SEHNR, CDR2 FQNEAQ, per germline (reference sequence). The ends lost 5 bases at V and 1 base at J; junction bases unmatched: 8. The CDR3 length is 16 residues. The CDR3 DNA sequence: TGTGCCAGCAGCCCTTTGGGACTAGCGCAGTCCTACGAGCAGTACTTC. Residues: CASSPLGLAQSYEQYF. The full variable domain, completed using reference TRBV7-9 and TRBJ2-7, is DTGVSQNPRHKITKRGQNVTFRCDPISEHNRLYWYRQTLGQGPEFLTYFQNEAQLEKSRLLSDRFSAERPKGSFSTLEIQRTEQGDSAMYLCASSPLGLAQSYEQYFGPGTRLTVT.

The chain carries TRBV2 and TRBJ1-1, with TRBD1 matching over 7 bases. Trimming removed 0 bases from V and 6 bases from J; junction bases left unmatched: 4. Per germline, CDR1 SNHLY and CDR2 FYNNEI. The CDR3 loop spans 14 amino acids. The CDR3 bases are TGTGCCAGCAGTGAAGCGCTGACAGGGTCTGAAGCTTTCTTT. It is translated as CASSEALTGSEAFF.

This chain joins TRBV4-1 and TRBJ2-2, with 13 bases lining up with TRBD2. The germline V gene encodes CDR1 MGHRA and CDR2 YSYEKL. CDR3 length: 19 amino acids. The ends lost 3 bases at V and 2 bases at J; junction bases unmatched: 9. The CDR3 loop reads CASSHPGLAGSVNTGELFF. The CDR3 region has the DNA TGCGCCAGCAGCCATCCGGGACTAGCGGGAAGCGTCAACACCGGGGAGCTGTTTTTT.

CDR3 residues: CASRRVVNEKLFF. CDR3 DNA sequence: TGTGCCAGCAGGCGGGTGGTGAATGAAAAACTGTTTTTT. The genes are TRBV28 and TRBJ1-4; no definite D call. Trimming removed 6 bases from V and 5 bases from J, with 10 bases in between. This CDR3 is 13 amino acids long. Germline loops: CDR1 MDHEN, CDR2 SYDVKM.

The chain recombines TRBV9 with TRBJ2-3; D is perhaps TRBD2 (5 bases). Trimming shortened V by 7 bases and J by 5 bases, and 14 bases separated the two germline ends. The CDR3 sequence is 13 residues long. Germline V gene lookup returns CDR1 SGDLS and CDR2 YYNGEE. The CDR3 protein is CASGGVLVDTQYF. CDR3 DNA: TGTGCCAGCGGAGGAGTTTTGGTAGATACGCAGTATTTT.

The rearrangement uses TRBV28 and TRBJ1-4; D not resolved. Between the trimmed V and J ends, which lost 7 bases and 8 bases, there was a span of 14 bases. Germline CDR1 is MDHEN and CDR2 is SYDVKM. This CDR3 region has 13 residues. In nucleotides, the CDR3 is TGTGCCAGCACAGACCTCGGGAGCGAAAAACTGTTTTTT. Its protein is CASTDLGSEKLFF.

V gene TRBV28 combines with J gene TRBJ2-2; 7 bases are shared with TRBD1. Germline CDR1 reads MDHEN; CDR2 reads SYDVKM. Trimming at V came to 2 bases and at J to 4 bases, leaving 4 bases not matched to a gene. The CDR3 loop spans 15 amino acids. CDR3 coding DNA: TGTGCCAGCAGTTTACCCACAGGGGCCACCGGGGAGCTGTTTTTT. It specifies CASSLPTGATGELFF.

The chain links TRBV5-1 to TRBJ2-3, with TRBD2 identical over 9 bases. J was trimmed by 0 bases and V by 2 bases; bases with no gene match: 4. Germline V gene lookup returns CDR1 SGHRS and CDR2 YFSETQ. The CDR3 contains 16 residues. The CDR3 DNA reads as TGCGCCAGCAGCTTAGGAGCGGGAGGTAGCACAGATACGCAGTATTTT. Its protein is CASSLGAGGSTDTQYF.

The V gene is TRBV6-1, the J gene TRBJ2-2, with TRBD1 identical over 7 bases. The CDR3 sequence is 15 residues long. J was trimmed by 6 bases and V by 3 bases; bases with no gene match: 7. CDR1 is MNHNS, CDR2 SASEGT, per germline. The CDR3 nucleotides read TGTGCCAGCAGTGAGGGCACAGGGGTTGCCGGGGAGCTGTTTTTT. It codes for CASSEGTGVAGELFF.

This chain joins TRBV2 and TRBJ1-2; D is perhaps TRBD1 (5 bases). Germline loops: CDR1 SNHLY, CDR2 FYNNEI. The CDR3 loop spans 15 amino acids. Trimming took off 2 bases at V and 2 bases at J, with 12 bases between the two ends. CDR3 region: CASSEIRAINYGYTF. CDR3 sequence (DNA): TGTGCCAGCAGTGAAATCAGGGCCATAAACTATGGCTACACCTTC. The full variable domain, its missing parts supplied by reference TRBV2 and TRBJ1-2, is EPEVTQTPSHQVTQMGQEVILRCVPISNHLYFYWYRQILGQKVEFLVSFYNNEISEKSEIFDDQFSVERPDGSNFTLKIRSTKLEDSAMYFCASSEIRAINYGYTFGSGTRLTVV.

The V and J genes are TRBV30 and TRBJ2-7; 12 nucleotides agree with TRBD2. The CDR3 loop spans 15 amino acids. Germline CDR1 and CDR2: GTSNPN and SVGIG (reference sequence). The junction had 5 bases not matched to a gene; V was cut back by 2 bases and J by 3 bases. The CDR3 sequence is CAWSRGLAGNYEQYF. The DNA for the CDR3 is TGTGCCTGGAGTCGAGGACTAGCGGGGAACTACGAGCAGTACTTC.